Below, 18 T cell receptor beta chains from the same sample are listed, as sequenced in a study of blood T cell repertoires in COVID-19. Repertoires were generated with immunoSEQ multiplex PCR, while TCRdb's copy carries only in-frame clones and drops some. The data show under 200,000 clones, with approximately 90% seen just once and approximately 0.5% held by the top ten. Sequenced sample: peripheral blood. Receptors were obtained from a man between 45 and 60 years old with acute or convalescent COVID-19.

This chain connects TRBV9 to TRBJ2-2; no definite D call. The CDR3 has 15 residues. V was trimmed by 3 bases and J by 0 bases, leaving 9 bases between them. Germline CDR1 and CDR2: SGDLS and YYNGEE. As DNA, the CDR3 is TGTGCCAGCAGCGCAAGCCTCGCGAACACCGGGGAGCTGTTTTTT. Its protein product is CASSASLANTGELFF.

J is TRBJ1-1 and V is TRBV6-6; 8 bases are shared with TRBD1. Germline loops: CDR1 MNHNY, CDR2 SVGAGI (reference sequence). The CDR3 extends over 14 amino acids. J lost 6 bases, V lost 5 bases, and 8 bases had no gene match. The CDR3 region has the DNA TGTGCCAGCAGTCCCCGGGACAGGACCGCTGAAGCTTTCTTT. Protein: CASSPRDRTAEAFF.

With respect to this clone: The junction departs from germline at one end; a sequencing error may be responsible. The chain links TRBV28 to TRBJ1-4; no clear D gene. CDR1 is MDHEN and CDR2 is SYDVKM in the germline V gene. This CDR3 is 14 amino acids long. The CDR3 sequence: CASSFSGTSEKLFF. For the CDR3, the DNA is TGTGCCAGCAGTTTTTCCGGAACTAGTGAAAAACTGTTTTTT.

The rearrangement uses TRBV7-9 and TRBJ2-5, with 10 positions matching TRBD2. V trimming: 6 bases; J trimming: 4 bases; junction bases outside the gene matches: 11. Per the germline V gene, CDR1 is SEHNR and CDR2 is FQNEAQ (reference sequence). There are 16 residues in the CDR3. CDR3 loop: CASSAPGLAGVETQYF. In DNA, the CDR3 is TGTGCCAGCAGTGCCCCTGGCCTAGCGGGAGTAGAGACCCAGTACTTC.

V is TRBV9 and J is TRBJ1-6; D call uncertain. The CDR3 consists of 14 residues. The germline V gene encodes CDR1 SGDLS and CDR2 YYNGEE. Trimming removed 2 bases from V and 4 bases from J, with 7 bases in between. The DNA for the CDR3 is TGTGCCAGCAGCGTCGACAAGTATAATTCACCCCTCCACTTT. This sequence encodes CASSVDKYNSPLHF. The complete variable domain, with remaining parts taken from reference TRBV9 and TRBJ1-6, reads DSGVTQTPKHLITATGQRVTLRCSPRSGDLSVYWYQQSLDQGLQFLIQYYNGEERAKGNILERFSAQQFPDLHSELNLSSLELGDSALYFCASSVDKYNSPLHFGNGTRLTVT.

The rearrangement links TRBV11-2 to TRBJ2-7; TRBD2 aligns across 8 bases. Germline V gives CDR1 SGHAT, CDR2 FQNNGV. This CDR3 spans 14 amino acids. Trimming cost V 4 bases and J 3 bases; bases outside gene matches: 5. As DNA, the CDR3 is TGTGCCAGCAGCTCCCAAAGCGGGGGCTACGAGCAGTACGTC. It encodes CASSSQSGGYEQYV.

V gene TRBV5-1 combines with J gene TRBJ2-3, with 8 bases lining up with TRBD1. In germline, CDR1 is SGHRS, CDR2 YFSETQ. This CDR3 comprises 15 residues. V shed 5 bases and J 2 bases; nucleotides not matched to a gene: 7. CDR3 in amino acids: CASSLLQGDTDTQYF. The CDR3, as DNA: TGCGCCAGCAGTTTATTACAGGGGGACACAGATACGCAGTATTTT.

The chain joins TRBV5-1 to TRBJ2-7; TRBD2 aligns across 13 bases. The germline V gene encodes CDR1 SGHRS and CDR2 YFSETQ. The length of the CDR3 is 18 residues. V gave up 4 bases and J gave up 7 bases; unmatched junction bases: 17. As DNA, the CDR3 is TGCGCCAGCAGCCGGAACGGACTCCGGACTAGCGGGAGTTATGAGCAGTACTTC. Translating gives CASSRNGLRTSGSYEQYF.

The gene calls are TRBV28 and TRBJ2-7, with 9 bases matching TRBD2. The CDR3 loop spans 16 amino acids. The V segment lost 2 bases and the J segment 4 bases; nucleotides outside the gene matches: 9. The germline gives CDR1 MDHEN, CDR2 SYDVKM. The CDR3 DNA follows: TGTGCCAGCAGTTTAACCCCACGCGGGAGGGTTTACGAGCAGTACTTC. Protein product: CASSLTPRGRVYEQYF.

The V and J genes are TRBV2 and TRBJ1-2, with D uncertain. CDR3 length: 15 residues. The germline V and J ends were trimmed by 7 bases and 4 bases, with 19 bases remaining between them. Germline V CDR1 and CDR2: SNHLY, FYNNEI. CDR3 in amino acids: CASTAGSFVSYGYTF. In DNA, the CDR3 is TGTGCCAGCACTGCGGGGTCCTTCGTGAGCTATGGCTACACCTTC.

This clone was counted a single time. CDR3 loop: CASSQDPRVPNQPQHF. For the CDR3, the DNA is TGCGCCAGCAGCCAAGACCCCCGGGTACCCAATCAGCCCCAGCATTTT. The chain combines TRBV4-1 with TRBJ1-5; D is undetermined. V was clipped by 0 bases and J by 3 bases, with 12 bases between them. CDR1 MGHRA and CDR2 YSYEKL come from the germline V gene. This CDR3 spans 16 amino acids.

V is TRBV28 and J is TRBJ2-3; 10 bases map to TRBD2. Germline CDR1 is MDHEN and CDR2 is SYDVKM. With 4 bases clipped from V and 6 bases from J, the junction kept 4 bases outside the gene matches. The CDR3 has 14 residues. CDR3 protein: CASSSTGLADTQYF. DNA for the CDR3: TGTGCCAGCAGTTCGACGGGACTAGCGGATACGCAGTATTTT.

This rearrangement joins TRBV3-1 (or the pseudogene TRBV3-2) to TRBJ1-1, with a weak D call TRBD1 (5 bases). V gave up 0 bases and J gave up 11 bases, with 19 bases separating them. Germline assignment: CDR1 LGHDT and CDR2 YNNKEL (reference sequence). The CDR3 loop spans 15 amino acids. The CDR3 loop is CASSQDLRAPPAAFF. CDR3 nucleotides: TGTGCCAGCAGCCAAGATCTCAGGGCTCCACCCGCGGCTTTCTTT.

This chain links TRBV27 with TRBJ2-1; 9 nucleotides align to TRBD1. V lost 3 bases and J lost 7; bases outside the gene matches: 4. The germline CDR1 and CDR2 sequences are MNHEY and SMNVEV (reference sequence). The CDR3 runs to 14 residues. Here the CDR3 reads CASSFGTGRNEQFF. CDR3 bases: TGTGCCAGCAGTTTCGGGACAGGGAGGAATGAGCAGTTCTTC.

The V and J genes are TRBV7-8 and TRBJ2-7, with 8 bases identical to TRBD2. Germline CDR1 reads SGHVS; CDR2 reads FQNEAQ. V lost 6 bases to trimming and J lost 8 bases; unmatched junction nucleotides: 6. This CDR3 is 12 amino acids long. The CDR3 DNA sequence: TGTGCCAGCAGGTCAAGCGGGGGCAAGCAGTACGTC. As protein: CASRSSGGKQYV.

The CDR3 DNA is TGCGCCAGCAGTGAACCCCCCGGGGGGGCTGCTCAGCCCCAGCATTTT. It encodes CASSEPPGGAAQPQHF. The gene calls are TRBV10-2 and TRBJ1-5; the D gene is possibly TRBD1 (6 bases). V was pared by 3 bases and J by 6 bases, with 18 bases between. The CDR3 extends over 16 amino acids. CDR1 is WSHSY, CDR2 SAAADI, per germline.

The gene calls are TRBV19 and TRBJ1-2, with 7 bases that match TRBD1. The V segment lost 1 base and the J segment 2 bases; nucleotides outside the gene matches: 1. The CDR3 loop spans 14 amino acids. The V gene's germline CDR1 is LNHDA and CDR2 SQIVND (reference sequence). In nucleotides, the CDR3 is TGTGCCAGTAGTATAGCGGACAGGAACTATGGCTACACCTTC. Amino acids: CASSIADRNYGYTF.

The chain couples TRBV7-2 to TRBJ1-1; the match to TRBD1 covers 9 bases. V trimming: 5 bases; J trimming: 1 base; junction bases outside the gene matches: 5. The length of the CDR3 is 15 residues. Germline CDR1 and CDR2: SGHTA and FQGNSA. CDR3 amino acids: CASSVGTGRNTEAFF. The DNA for the CDR3 is TGTGCCAGCAGCGTCGGGACAGGGCGGAACACTGAAGCTTTCTTT.